This TCR beta chain originates from a study of T cell clusters in autoimmune cytopenias. Whole-study findings and limits: The cluster-lack signature was not seen for secondary cytopenia versus chronic lymphocytic leukemia. Exclusive TRB clusters were almost three-fold more numerous in healthy donors than in active autoimmune hepatitis. Primary autoimmune cytopenia patients seemingly lacked the physiological T cell clusters found in healthy donors. TRB repertoire shifts in secondary cytopenia and chronic lymphocytic leukemia mostly reflected lymphoma, not autoimmunity.

Comment on this clonotype: Its matching antigen is unknown.

The CDR3 consists of 11 residues. The germline V gene encodes CDR1 MNHEY and CDR2 SVGAGI. Some 40,000 genome equivalents of blood DNA were amplified for TRB. TRB was amplified by touch-down multiplex PCR, primer pools A and B combined. After re-calling the multiplex PCR reads, TCRdb lists one entry per CDR3 protein, DNA absent. The listing records almost 15,000 distinct CDR3 sequences. Sample: peripheral blood. V usage is TRBV6-5 and J usage is TRBJ1-2; TCRdb's assignment of TRBD1 cannot be checked, as there is no DNA. The source is a human donor with an autoimmune cytopenia or autoimmune hepatitis (not recorded which). The chain's CDR3 is CASGQGYGYTF.